This TCR beta chain was sequenced in a study of CD8 T cells in ankylosing spondylitis. This clonotype was counted only a few times. Antigen unknown. In making TCR beta libraries, quantitative 5'-RACE with molecular barcodes was used. TCRdb processed the 5' RACE reads anew with MiXCR; each CDR3 protein has one entry. The sample records 400,000 or so distinct CDR3 sequences, roughly a quarter being singletons. Germline CDR1 reads SGHTA; CDR2 reads FQGNSA. The CDR3 runs 15 residues. Between the trimmed V and J ends, which lost 4 bases and 5 bases, there was a span of 17 bases. Study findings and constraints: The authors reported significant enrichment of disease-linked clones in matched ankylosing spondylitis synovial fluid. It appeared that ankylosing spondylitis blood was characterized by a TCR beta motif of eight highly homologous variants. CD8+ disease-linked clones were present at relatively low frequencies in blood.

The rearrangement links TRBV7-2 to TRBJ1-2; a possible D gene is TRBD1 (6 bases). The source is a male donor with ankylosing spondylitis. Material: blood, either unsorted or a sorted T cell fraction (not recorded which). The CDR3 DNA follows: TGTGCCAGCAGCTCCACACCGGGACAAGAGTATGGCTACACCTTC. This codes for CASSSTPGQEYGYTF.